This T cell receptor beta chain was identified during a study of blood T cells in healthy people across ages. Turning to this clonotype: Its antigen is not known.

Germline CDR1 GTSNPN, CDR2 SVGIG (reference sequence). V lost 7 bases and J 6 bases, leaving 12 bases between the germline ends. CDR3 length: 11 residues. The authors ran a second PCR of roughly 7 to 11 cycles using a sample-barcoded 5' primer and a J-beta primer mix. Every molecule of cDNA carried a tag from a template-switch adaptor with 12 random nucleotides. TCRdb passed the 5' RACE reads through MiXCR, listing each CDR3 protein once. The sample carries around 1,700,000 distinct CDR3 sequences, over 25% recorded once. Every donor gave roughly 9.2 milliliters of peripheral blood. No fewer than 5.5 micrograms of total RNA were isolated from every sample. Broader study findings: It was held that the diversity estimates obtained from one million T cells were underestimates.

The sequence came from a woman younger than 45 in good health. This sequence joins TRBV30 and TRBJ1-1; D remains ambiguous. The sequenced material came from blood. The CDR3 protein is CAYSSGPEAFF. The DNA of the CDR3 is TGTGCCTACTCGAGTGGACCTGAAGCTTTCTTT.